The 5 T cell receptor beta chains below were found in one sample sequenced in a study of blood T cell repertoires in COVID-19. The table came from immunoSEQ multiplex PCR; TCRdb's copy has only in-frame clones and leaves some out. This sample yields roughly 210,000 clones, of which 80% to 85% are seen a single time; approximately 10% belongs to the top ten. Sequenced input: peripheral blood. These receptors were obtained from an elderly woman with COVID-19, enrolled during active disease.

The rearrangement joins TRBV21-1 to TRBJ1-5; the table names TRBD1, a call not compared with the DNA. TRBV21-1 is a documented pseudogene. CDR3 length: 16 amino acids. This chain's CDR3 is CAGGETGGGINQPQHF. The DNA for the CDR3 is TGTGCCGGGGGAGAAACAGGGGGCGGGATCAATCAGCCCCAGCATTTT.

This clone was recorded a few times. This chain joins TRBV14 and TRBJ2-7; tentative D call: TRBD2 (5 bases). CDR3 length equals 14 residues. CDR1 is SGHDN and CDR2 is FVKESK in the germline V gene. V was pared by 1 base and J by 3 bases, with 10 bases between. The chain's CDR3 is CASSQVSGYYEQYF. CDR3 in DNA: TGTGCCAGCAGCCAAGTCTCGGGGTACTACGAGCAGTACTTC.

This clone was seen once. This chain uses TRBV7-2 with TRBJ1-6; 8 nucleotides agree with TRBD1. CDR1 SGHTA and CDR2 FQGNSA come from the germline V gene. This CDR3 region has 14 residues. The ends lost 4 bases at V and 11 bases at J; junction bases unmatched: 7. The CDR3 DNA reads TGTGCCAGCAGCTCCCCGGGACAGGTTACACCCCTCCACTTT. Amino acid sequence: CASSSPGQVTPLHF.

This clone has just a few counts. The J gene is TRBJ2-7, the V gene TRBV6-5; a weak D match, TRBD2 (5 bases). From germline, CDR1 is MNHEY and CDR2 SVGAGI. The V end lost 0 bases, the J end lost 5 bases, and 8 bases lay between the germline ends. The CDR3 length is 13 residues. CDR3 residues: CASSYSQEDEQYV. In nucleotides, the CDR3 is TGTGCCAGCAGTTACTCCCAGGAGGACGAGCAGTACGTC.

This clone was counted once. CDR3 sequence: CASSRYTDTQYF. The DNA of the CDR3 is TGTGCCAGCAGCCGCTACACAGATACGCAGTATTTT. This chain uses TRBV7-2 with TRBJ2-3; D uncertain. Germline V gene sequence: CDR1 SGHTA, CDR2 FQGNSA. V was clipped by 5 bases and J by 2 bases, with 5 bases between them. The CDR3 runs to 12 residues.